The text below deals with one T cell receptor beta chain. Repertoires were generated with immunoSEQ multiplex PCR, while TCRdb's copy carries only in-frame clones and drops some. The sample has fewer than 150,000 clones, about 88% seen once. The germline gives CDR1 LNHDA, CDR2 SQIVND (reference sequence). The CDR3 totals 17 residues. Losses at the gene ends were 5 bases for V and 0 bases for J; bases not matched to a gene: 3. The record originates from a study of cytomegalovirus exposure and HLA in healthy donors. V usage is TRBV19 and J usage is TRBJ2-1, with 14 bases matching TRBD2. This sequence originates from a man aged 18 to 29 in good health and CMV-seropositive. The sequencing input was PBMCs. The CDR3 is CASSPTSGRVSYNEQFF. As DNA, the CDR3 is TGTGCCAGTAGTCCGACTAGCGGGAGGGTCTCCTACAATGAGCAGTTCTTC.